In this sample, the clone carrying this T cell receptor (beta chain) turned up a few times. Its cognate antigen is unknown. The memory fraction was CD4+CD45RO+CD25- cells. Study results and limitations: Tumor memory CD4+ T cell TCR gene usage was found to cluster with blood and lymph node memory CD4+ cells and with lymph node naive CD4+ cells.

Each CDR3 protein is one row after TCRdb ran MiXCR on the 5' RACE reads. The sample records 45,000 to 70,000 distinct CDR3 sequences, roughly 30% being singletons. Trimming shortened V by 4 bases and J by 12 bases, and 14 bases separated the two germline ends. CDR3 length: 12 residues. Germline values: CDR1 SGHTA, CDR2 FQGNSA. The TCR comes from a female donor with breast cancer. The sequencing input was tumor-infiltrating memory CD4+ T cells sorted from the breast tumor. The subset denotes: memory CD4+ T cells, CD4+CD45RO+CD25-. This rearrangement joins TRBV7-2 to TRBJ2-3, with a tentative D call TRBD2 (5 bases). The CDR3 coding sequence is TGTGCCAGCAGCTCTATTTCGGGGAGACAGTATTTT. This codes for CASSSISGRQYF. The entire variable domain, with the rest obtained from reference TRBV7-2 and TRBJ2-3, is as follows: GAGVSQSPSNKVTEKGKDVELRCDPISGHTALYWYRQSLGQGLEFLIYFQGNSAPDKSGLPSDRFSAERTGGSVSTLTIQRTQQEDSAVYLCASSSISGRQYFGPGTRLTVL.